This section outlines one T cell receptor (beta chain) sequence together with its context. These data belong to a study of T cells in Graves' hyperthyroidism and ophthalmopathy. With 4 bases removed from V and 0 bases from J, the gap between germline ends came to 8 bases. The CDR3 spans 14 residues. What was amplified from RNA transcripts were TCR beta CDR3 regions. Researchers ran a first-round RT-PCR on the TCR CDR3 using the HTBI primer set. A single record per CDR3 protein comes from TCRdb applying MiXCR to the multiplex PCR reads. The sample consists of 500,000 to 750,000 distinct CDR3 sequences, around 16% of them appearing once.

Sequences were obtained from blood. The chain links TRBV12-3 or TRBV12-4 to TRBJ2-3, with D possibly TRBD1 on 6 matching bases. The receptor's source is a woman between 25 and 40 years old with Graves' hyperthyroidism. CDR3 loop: CASSWTVSTDTQYF. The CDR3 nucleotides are TGTGCCAGCAGTTGGACAGTTAGCACAGATACGCAGTATTTT.